The clone carrying this T cell receptor beta chain was counted between two and nine times. Its specificity is unknown. This record comes from a study of identical twins. Germline V gives CDR1 SNHLY, CDR2 FYNNEI. Trimming removed 8 bases at V and 7 bases at J, with 14 bases between. This CDR3 is built from 13 residues. TCRdb reprocessed the 5' RACE reads with MiXCR, giving one entry per CDR3 protein. The data contain hundreds of thousands of distinct CDR3 sequences, around 8.3% of them singletons. Overall study findings and caveats: A partial confounding effect on zero-insertion analyses could come from invariant MAIT and iNKT cells.

These data also featured in a second study, about yellow fever vaccine responses in identical twins.

The sequence was obtained from a woman younger than 30 in good health. V is TRBV2 and J is TRBJ2-2, with no clear D. Material: PBMCs. CDR3 nucleotides: TGTGCCAGCTGGGCAATTCGTGTCGGGGAGCTGTTTTTT. Protein sequence: CASWAIRVGELFF.